Listed here is a single T cell receptor (beta chain). Reverse transcription of roughly 0.5 to 1 ug RNA was carried out with random hexamers. Multiplex immunoSEQ PCR targeted 54 Vbeta and 13 Jbeta TCR beta segments. TCRdb fed the immunoSEQ multiplex PCR reads into MiXCR, producing one record per CDR3 protein. Among 180,000 or so distinct CDR3 sequences listed, around 95% were seen once. These data originate in a study of CD8 T cells in Susac syndrome. Sequencing of TCR beta was performed on blood CD8+ T cells and on blood CD4+ T cells. Healthy donors matched for age and sex were used as controls. TEMRA cells were FACS-enriched, unlike CD8+ and CD4+ T cells, which were negatively isolated. This TCR derives from a human donor in good health. Specimen: CD4+ T cells from PBMCs.

In nucleotides, the CDR3 is TGTGCCAGCAGCCAAGGACCAGGGGGCGCGGGCACTGAAGCTTTCTTT. It is translated as CASSQGPGGAGTEAFF. The chain links TRBV3-1 to TRBJ1-1; 8 bases map to TRBD1. CDR3 length equals 16 residues. CDR1 and CDR2 from the germline V gene are LGHDT and YNNKEL (reference sequence). The J segment lost 4 bases and the V segment lost 1 base, leaving 8 bases of the junction unmatched.